This is a list of T cell receptor beta chains from one sample in a study of blood T cells in healthy people across ages. Each CDR3 protein gets one entry after TCRdb re-called the 5' RACE reads with MiXCR. The sample comprises around 2 million distinct CDR3 sequences, around 40% of which are singletons, and 23% rests with the top ten. Material: blood. All receptors come from a human donor in good health. Each CDR3 is given with its conserved first and last residue. The D gene is left open where the match is weak. Not every row has a clone size; where given, it reads once, few, many or a size class.

v_call	j_call	cdr3_length	clone_size	d_call	cdr3_aa	cdr3_nt
TRBV15	TRBJ1-1	13	few	-	CATSSPVALKAFF	TGTGCCACCAGCTCCCCAGTGGCACTAAAAGCTTTCTTT
TRBV4-2	TRBJ2-7	17	-	TRBD2	CTSSQDFGGGSSYEQYF	TGTACCAGCAGCCAAGACTTCGGGGGGGGGAGCTCCTACGAGCAGTACTTC
TRBV2	TRBJ1-2	15	once	-	CASSEGFGWGYGYTF	TGTGCCAGCAGTGAAGGGTTTGGTTGGGGCTATGGCTACACCTTC
TRBV2	TRBJ1-1	11	-	TRBD1	CASTPGGKAFF	TGTGCCAGCACTCCAGGGGGCAAAGCTTTCTTT
TRBV6-5	TRBJ1-1	16	-	-	CASSYSGGQVGTEAFF	TGTGCCAGCAGTTACTCCGGGGGGCAAGTGGGCACTGAAGCTTTCTTT
TRBV12-3/TRBV12-4	TRBJ2-1	14	-	-	CASSLASLYNEQFF	TGTGCCAGCAGTTTAGCCTCCTTGTACAATGAGCAGTTCTTC
TRBV20-1	TRBJ2-5	14	-	-	CSARVAGRQETQYF	TGCAGTGCTAGAGTTGCAGGTCGTCAAGAGACCCAGTACTTC
TRBV4-3	TRBJ1-2	17	few	TRBD1	CASSLTPRQGATYGYTF	TGCGCCAGCAGCCTTACTCCGAGACAGGGGGCGACCTATGGCTACACCTTC
TRBV15	TRBJ1-4	12	-	-	CATFGGVEKLFF	TGTGCCACCTTTGGGGGAGTTGAAAAACTGTTTTTT
TRBV29-1	TRBJ2-7	13	few	-	CSVLWQGSYEQYF	TGCAGCGTTCTCTGGCAGGGATCCTACGAGCAGTACTTC
TRBV10-3	TRBJ2-1	17	-	-	CAITEGRGATAYNEQFF	TGTGCCATCACCGAGGGTAGAGGTGCGACAGCTTACAATGAGCAGTTCTTC
TRBV7-9	TRBJ2-1	17	-	-	CASSLAYVSPQAETQFF	TGTGCCAGCAGCTTAGCTTACGTTTCGCCCCAGGCGGAGACCCAGTTCTTC
TRBV20-1	TRBJ2-5	12	few	TRBD1	CSAYGQGEKQYF	TGCAGTGCTTATGGACAGGGGGAGAAGCAGTACTTC
TRBV7-2	TRBJ2-7	16	-	-	CASSLPGTRPSYEQYF	TGTGCCAGCAGCTTACCCGGGACACGGCCCTCCTACGAGCAGTACTTC
TRBV6-1	TRBJ1-2	18	-	-	CASTLRWVNRGLDYGYTF	TGTGCCAGCACCCTACGATGGGTTAATAGGGGTTTGGACTATGGCTACACCTTC
TRBV7-8	TRBJ2-1	16	-	-	CASSSEGSEKCNEQFF	TGTGCCAGCAGCTCTGAAGGTTCCGAGAAATGCAATGAGCAGTTCTTC
TRBV10-3	TRBJ2-4	15	once	-	CAISEIPSSYNEQYF	TGTGCCATCAGTGAAATCCCAAGCTCCTACAATGAGCAGTACTTC
TRBV18	TRBJ1-1	15	few	TRBD1	CASSREQGASTEAFF	TGTGCCAGCTCACGAGAACAGGGGGCTAGCACTGAAGCTTTCTTT
TRBV6-6	TRBJ1-2	14	-	-	CASSYLALEHGYTF	TGTGCCAGCAGTTACTTGGCCCTTGAGCATGGCTACACCTTC
TRBV9	TRBJ2-7	14	-	-	CASSVSQSSYEQYF	TGTGCCAGCAGCGTGAGCCAGAGCTCCTACGAGCAGTACTTC
TRBV28	TRBJ1-6	18	-	TRBD1	CASSWEPRRQGYNSPLHF	TGTGCCAGCAGTTGGGAACCTAGGAGACAGGGCTATAATTCACCCCTCCACTTT
TRBV4-3	TRBJ1-2	14	-	-	CASSLPGAIDGYTF	TGCGCCAGCAGCCTCCCAGGGGCTATAGATGGCTACACCTTC
TRBV12-3/TRBV12-4	TRBJ2-4	13	-	-	CASSQNNKNIQYF	TGTGCCAGCAGCCAAAATAACAAAAACATTCAGTACTTC
TRBV20-1	TRBJ2-5	12	-	-	CSAGGPQETQYF	TGCAGTGCTGGGGGACCACAAGAGACCCAGTACTTC
TRBV20-1	TRBJ1-5	15	-	TRBD1	CSARAKDRGSQPQHF	TGCAGTGCTAGGGCCAAGGACAGGGGCAGTCAGCCCCAGCATTTT
TRBV20-1	TRBJ1-5	15	-	-	CSARDFRGPSQPQHF	TGCAGTGCTAGAGATTTCAGGGGACCAAGTCAGCCCCAGCATTTT
TRBV29-1	TRBJ1-5	13	-	-	CSAGDVDNQPQHF	TGCAGCGCCGGGGACGTAGACAATCAGCCCCAGCATTTT
TRBV27	TRBJ1-5	14	few	-	CASSQGLQNQPQHF	TGTGCCAGCAGCCAGGGACTTCAAAATCAGCCCCAGCATTTT
TRBV15	TRBJ2-1	15	few	-	CATSRDHAGRDEQFF	TGTGCCACCAGCAGAGATCACGCGGGGCGGGATGAGCAGTTCTTC
TRBV7-8	TRBJ2-7	13	-	TRBD2	CASSPRGVGGQYF	TGTGCCAGCAGCCCACGGGGGGTTGGTGGCCAGTACTTC
TRBV5-6	TRBJ1-2	14	few	TRBD1	CASSLGTAGYGYTF	TGTGCCAGCAGCTTAGGGACAGCGGGCTATGGCTACACCTTC
TRBV7-3	TRBJ2-4	13	few	TRBD2	CASSLKSGREQYF	TGTGCCAGCAGCTTAAAATCAGGGCGGGAGCAGTACTTC
TRBV12-3/TRBV12-4	TRBJ2-5	13	-	-	CASRARPRETQYF	TGTGCCAGCAGGGCGCGGCCTAGGGAGACCCAGTACTTC
TRBV5-1	TRBJ1-2	13	-	-	CANIRTVDYGYTF	TGCGCCAACATAAGGACGGTCGACTATGGCTACACCTTC
TRBV12-3/TRBV12-4	TRBJ1-5	14	-	-	CASSLRVEDQPQHF	TGTGCCAGCAGTTTAAGGGTGGAGGATCAGCCCCAGCATTTT
TRBV20-1	TRBJ2-1	15	-	-	CSARERRGYYNEQFF	TGCAGTGCTAGGGAGAGGAGGGGTTACTACAATGAGCAGTTCTTC